This T cell receptor beta chain was captured in a study of blood T cell repertoires in COVID-19. About the study: Samples of COVID-19 (acute and convalescent) were obtained from the United States, Italy and Spain. T cells, B-cell-depleted T cells, or PBMCs provided the cDNA or gDNA that served as material.

Measured with immunoSEQ multiplex PCR; TCRdb has only the in-frame clones, and not every one. The sample has 150,000 or so clones, around 80% seen once. CDR3 size: 19 residues. With V trimmed by 2 bases and J by 0 bases, 13 bases remained unmatched. Germline CDR1 SGHRS, CDR2 YFSETQ. Participant reports of clinical history set cohort assignment. The sample consisted of PBMCs or T cells enriched from blood (not recorded which). The clonotype originates from a man aged 50-60 years who had recovered from COVID-19. The chain combines TRBV5-1 with TRBJ2-2; 7 positions match TRBD1. The CDR3 sequence: CASSFPDREHFANTGELFF. The CDR3 DNA is TGCGCCAGCAGCTTTCCCGACAGGGAACACTTCGCGAACACCGGGGAGCTGTTTTTT.